These 9 T cell receptor beta chains share one sample of origin, sequenced in a study of cytomegalovirus exposure and HLA in healthy donors. Primers for the PCR totalled 60 Vbeta and 13 Jbeta. Clones were read by immunoSEQ multiplex PCR, and TCRdb kept only the in-frame ones, dropping some. Found here are approximately 130,000 clones, about two thirds of them singletons; the top ten hold 2% to 3%. Sequenced material: PBMCs. The origin of the receptors is a woman aged 40-49 years in good health and CMV-seronegative.

The V gene is TRBV30, the J gene TRBJ1-2; 8 bases are a match to TRBD1. There are 13 residues in the CDR3. Unmatched junction bases numbered 4, after V lost 3 bases and J lost 4 bases. Germline CDR1 GTSNPN, CDR2 SVGIG (reference sequence). In DNA, the CDR3 is TGTGCCTGGAGGGGACAGGCCGGCTATGGCTACACCTTC. Its translation is CAWRGQAGYGYTF.

This chain connects TRBV13 to TRBJ1-6, with 10 bases lining up with TRBD1. This CDR3 is built from 17 residues. In germline, CDR1 is PRHDT, CDR2 FYEKMQ (reference sequence). V trimming: 5 bases; J trimming: 7 bases; junction bases outside the gene matches: 11. CDR3: CASSRAGQGPKNSPLHF. CDR3 DNA sequence: TGTGCCAGCAGCCGAGCGGGACAGGGGCCTAAAAATTCACCCCTCCACTTT.

CDR3: CASRLAGQPLNTEAFF. For the CDR3, the DNA is TGTGCCAGCAGGCTGGCGGGACAGCCTTTGAACACTGAAGCTTTCTTT. The rearrangement uses TRBV27 and TRBJ1-1; the match to TRBD1 covers 7 bases. J was trimmed by 0 bases and V by 6 bases; bases with no gene match: 10. Germline V lookup: CDR1 MNHEY, CDR2 SMNVEV (reference sequence). The CDR3 is 16 residues long.

The chain uses TRBV27 and TRBJ2-1; D is ambiguous. This CDR3 contains 12 residues. V was shortened by 4 bases and J by 7 bases, with 8 bases between the two germline ends. Germline CDR1 is MNHEY and CDR2 is SMNVEV (reference sequence). This CDR3 reads CASSSMSNEQFF. DNA for the CDR3: TGTGCCAGCAGTTCAATGAGTAATGAGCAGTTCTTC.

V usage is TRBV7-9 and J usage is TRBJ1-2, with unresolved D. Germline loops: CDR1 SEHNR, CDR2 FQNEAQ (reference sequence). The CDR3 is 14 residues long. Trimming took off 1 base at V and 4 bases at J, with 10 bases between the two ends. CDR3 in amino acids: CASSLVRVGYGYTF. The CDR3 bases are TGTGCCAGCAGCTTAGTACGGGTGGGCTATGGCTACACCTTC.

This clone was detected only a few times. The gene calls are TRBV4-3 and TRBJ1-6; maybe TRBD1 (6 bases). Trimming stripped 3 bases from V and 7 bases from J, with 10 bases between. The CDR3 consists of 14 residues. The germline gives CDR1 LGHNA, CDR2 YSLEER. The CDR3 nucleotides are TGCGCCAGCAGCCACCAGGGGCGCAATTCACCCCTCCACTTT. This codes for CASSHQGRNSPLHF.

The chain carries TRBV27 and TRBJ2-7, with D hard to call. Germline CDR1 and CDR2: MNHEY and SMNVEV (reference sequence). There are 13 residues in the CDR3. Between the trimmed V and J ends, which lost 5 bases and 0 bases, there was a span of 8 bases. DNA for the CDR3: TGTGCCAGCAGTCGTGATAGCTCCTACGAGCAGTACTTC. It specifies CASSRDSSYEQYF.

The chain joins TRBV5-1 to TRBJ1-1, with TRBD1 matching over 9 bases. The germline V gene has CDR1 SGHRS and CDR2 YFSETQ. After removal of 0 bases from V and 5 bases from J, the junction contained 5 bases not matched to a gene. This CDR3 spans 15 amino acids. The CDR3 nucleotides are TGCGCCAGCAGCTTGGGACAGGGGGATAAGACTGAAGCTTTCTTT. Translated, it gives CASSLGQGDKTEAFF.

CDR3 nucleotide sequence: TGTGCCAGCAGCGTAATCCAGGGCCTCCAGTTCTTC. This encodes CASSVIQGLQFF. This chain joins TRBV7-9 and TRBJ2-1, with D maybe TRBD1 (5 bases). The CDR3 has 12 residues. CDR1 and CDR2 from the germline V gene are SEHNR and FQNEAQ (reference sequence). The V and J ends lost 5 bases and 13 bases respectively, with 15 bases between them. Drawing the rest from reference TRBV7-9 and TRBJ2-1, the complete variable domain is DTGVSQNPRHKITKRGQNVTFRCDPISEHNRLYWYRQTLGQGPEFLTYFQNEAQLEKSRLLSDRFSAERPKGSFSTLEIQRTEQGDSAMYLCASSVIQGLQFFGPGTRLTVL.